This TCR beta chain was obtained from a study of shared clonotypes between healthy human individuals (dated by TCRdb to the early 2020s). For the study in its entirety: Three men and two women, aged 18 to 49 years, made up the cohort. Per donor, leukapheresis produced somewhere between about 0.9 and 9.5 billion PBMCs. For each donor, three plates each were used for CD4 naive and CD4 memory, two plates were used for CD8 naive, and one plate was used for CD8 memory. Libraries were prepared and TCR repertoires were sequenced by different laboratories using diverse techniques, in order to increase sequencing depth and limit assay-specific biases. Blood TCR repertoires of five healthy adults were deeply sequenced to estimate repertoire size and the extent of clonotype sharing between individuals. General findings and caveats noted by the study authors: Naive subsets generally had larger estimated clonotype richness than memory subsets did. Because the study included a small number of donors, the genetic and exposure-history diversity represented was limited. Across a handful of donors, about 4.5% of naive CD4, roughly 3.5% of naive CD8, 2.3% of memory CD4, and approximately 0.4% of memory CD8 clonotypes were shared. Pairwise subsampling led to the expectation that sequencing depth would affect the degree of clonotype sharing among donors. Even with the large sequencing depth, rarefaction of the sorted-subset datasets indicated that sequencing was incomplete. Clonotypes shared by all four sorted-subset donors showed higher generation probabilities than non-shared clonotypes. Sampling was restricted to blood, and TCR repertoires in tissues likely differ from the TCR repertoires found in blood.

Using the deep immunoSEQ assay, multiplex PCR amplified TCR CDR3 regions from genomic DNA. Extracted genomic DNA from each cell subset was spread evenly across all wells of several immunoSEQ 96-well plates, with each plate serving as a replicate. For sorted subsets, around 0.2 ug of genomic DNA, equivalent to around 31,000 T cell genomes, went into each replicate PCR. Purified libraries were measured with a Qubit 3.0 fluorometer, size-checked on a Bioanalyzer 2100, and measured again with the KAPA Library Quantification kit. Every immunoSEQ 96-well plate was sequenced on a dedicated single-read 150-cycle Illumina NextSeq 550 flow cell. The source study handled its data this way. The immunoSEQ output contained only junctional sequences without quality scores, so filtering could not match that applied to full-length reads. Sequences were annotated with PyIR, a Python wrapper for IgBLAST v1.9, and V/J genes and CDR3 were assigned using IMGT germline references. Reads were filtered out if the reads had weak V/J assignments (E-value above 1e-6), no CDR3, stop codons, out-of-frame junctions, or ambiguous translated residues. V3J clonotypes were defined as sequences sharing the same inferred V gene, J gene, and CDR3 amino acid sequence. Percentage overlap between repertoires was calculated by dividing the number of shared unique clonotypes by the size of the smaller repertoire. Richness of each repertoire was evaluated using RTK rarefaction, the Chao1 estimator, and Recon v2.1 estimates of unobserved clonotypes. For all TCRbeta clonotypes obtained by the gDNA method from four donors, generation probabilities were computed with OLGA. TCRdb carries this immuneACCESS record with in-frame sequences only. Its versions omit some clonotypes, under half of them owing to an unresolved V gene in the studies checked, with the rest unexplained. V and J calls and clone size come straight from that table; D and trimming were deduced from the DNA. This sample is represented by some 2,100,000 clones; about 93% of them were singletons. The ten largest clones represent around 1.7% of the sample.

Points on this clone: The antigen it binds to is not known. Nothing much larger sits one base from this clone, and base qualities are not available.

CD8 naive samples consisted of CD45RO-negative cells that were positively selected for CCR7, yielding a CD45RA+CCR7+ population without TemRA cells. Donors were healthy HIV-negative adults with no recently reported acute infections or vaccinations. Only Caucasian adults living in Nashville, Tennessee, USA were represented among the donors. Blood was collected by leukapheresis, and PBMCs were isolated by Ficoll-Histopaque density gradient centrifugation and then cryopreserved in liquid nitrogen vapor phase. Analytical flow cytometry was used to check the purity and quantity of each magnetically sorted T cell population. Genomic DNA was isolated from each sorted fraction and quantified by UV absorbance on a Nanodrop 2000c. The receptor's source is a young man in good health. Some clones in this sample may be carry-over from other donors' samples. Sequencing was performed on naive CD8+ T cells from PBMCs. This sample's cell subset or site label indicates: CD45RA+CCR7+.

The encoded CDR3 is CASRAYFHEQYF. The nucleotide sequence is given as TGTGCCAGCCGCGCATATTTCCACGAGCAGTACTTC. Here the chain combines TRBV2 and TRBJ2-7, with no D gene named confidently. CDR1 and CDR2 were assigned from the germline V gene as SNHLY and FYNNEI. There are 12 amino acids in the CDR3, from cysteine to phenylalanine inclusive. The CDR3 DNA has 36 bases and is translated from base 1. V is cut by 8 bases and J by 5 bases, and the space between the germline ends is 13 bases.